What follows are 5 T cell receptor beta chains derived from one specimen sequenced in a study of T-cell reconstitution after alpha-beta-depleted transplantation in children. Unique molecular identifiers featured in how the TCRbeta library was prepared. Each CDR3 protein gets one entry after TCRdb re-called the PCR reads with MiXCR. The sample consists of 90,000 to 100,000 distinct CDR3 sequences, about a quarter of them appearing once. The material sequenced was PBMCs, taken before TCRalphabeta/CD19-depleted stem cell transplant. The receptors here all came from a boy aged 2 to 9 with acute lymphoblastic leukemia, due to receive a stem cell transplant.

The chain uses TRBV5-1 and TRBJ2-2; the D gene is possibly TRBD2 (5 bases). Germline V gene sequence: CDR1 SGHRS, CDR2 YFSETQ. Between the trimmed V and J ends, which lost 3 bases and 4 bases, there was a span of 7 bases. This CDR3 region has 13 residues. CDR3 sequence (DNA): TGCGCCAGCAGCTCTAGCCCCACCGGGGAGCTGTTTTTT. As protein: CASSSSPTGELFF.

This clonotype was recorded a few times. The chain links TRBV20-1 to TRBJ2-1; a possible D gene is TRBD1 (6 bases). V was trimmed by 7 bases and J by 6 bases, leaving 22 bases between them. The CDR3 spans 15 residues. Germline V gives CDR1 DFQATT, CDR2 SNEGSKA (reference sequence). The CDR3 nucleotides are TGCAGTGTCCCGGACCGAGTTAGGGACACCAATGAGCAGTTCTTC. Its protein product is CSVPDRVRDTNEQFF.

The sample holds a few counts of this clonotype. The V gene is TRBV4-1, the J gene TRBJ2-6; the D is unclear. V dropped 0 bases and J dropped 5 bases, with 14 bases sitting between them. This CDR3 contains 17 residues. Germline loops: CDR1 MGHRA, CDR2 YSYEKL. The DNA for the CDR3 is TGCGCCAGCAGCCAAGATAGGGTCGCAGGAAGGGCCAACGTCCTGACTTTC. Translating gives CASSQDRVAGRANVLTF.

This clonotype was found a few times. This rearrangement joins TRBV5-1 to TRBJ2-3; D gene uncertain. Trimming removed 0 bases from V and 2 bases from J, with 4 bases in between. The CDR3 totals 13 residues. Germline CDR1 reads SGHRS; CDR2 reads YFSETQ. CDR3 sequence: CASSLDYTDTQYF. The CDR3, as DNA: TGCGCCAGCAGCTTGGACTACACAGATACGCAGTATTTT.

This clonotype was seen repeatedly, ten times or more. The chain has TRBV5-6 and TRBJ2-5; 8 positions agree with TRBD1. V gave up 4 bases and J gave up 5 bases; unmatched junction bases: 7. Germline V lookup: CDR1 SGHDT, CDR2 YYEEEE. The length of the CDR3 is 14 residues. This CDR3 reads CASSQQGVLETQYF. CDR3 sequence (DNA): TGTGCCAGCAGCCAACAGGGGGTGTTGGAGACCCAGTACTTC.